This T cell receptor beta chain was observed in a study of blood T cell repertoires in COVID-19. V lost 4 bases and J lost 6, with 13 bases in between. This CDR3 has 14 amino acids. Looked up from germline, CDR1 is MNHEY and CDR2 is SVGAGI. Sequenced by immunoSEQ multiplex PCR; TCRdb stores in-frame clones only, minus some. The table shows under 300,000 clones, with roughly 85% occurring only once. Sequenced: PBMCs or T cells enriched from blood (not recorded which). The TCR comes from a woman in her 50s who had been exposed to COVID-19. V and J are TRBV6-5 and TRBJ1-5; D remains unclear. The DNA for the CDR3 is TGTGCCAGCAGTTCGAAGGAGGTCGGTCAGCCCCAGCATTTT. Translated, it gives CASSSKEVGQPQHF.